Sequencing of this T cell receptor beta chain was carried out in a study of cytomegalovirus exposure and HLA in healthy donors. Study-wide points: It was only CMV serostatus that was available as immune exposure information. Reported findings show TCR beta sequences accurately forecast HLA-A and HLA-B alleles in most subjects.

About this clone: Its antigen is undetermined.

A multiplex PCR was run with 60 Vbeta primers and 13 Jbeta primers. TCRdb keeps only in-frame clones here, not all; method: immunoSEQ multiplex PCR. This table holds approximately 93,000 clones, under 85% found once. Germline lookup yields CDR1 MDHEN and CDR2 SYDVKM. V was clipped by 5 bases and J by 5 bases, with 12 bases between them. The CDR3 runs to 13 residues. The receptor was derived from a woman in her 40s in good health and CMV-seronegative. The chain couples TRBV28 to TRBJ2-5, with D perhaps matching TRBD2 (6 bases). Material: PBMCs. CDR3 region: CASSVTRKETQYF. In DNA form, the CDR3 reads TGTGCCAGCAGTGTGACTAGAAAGGAGACCCAGTACTTC.